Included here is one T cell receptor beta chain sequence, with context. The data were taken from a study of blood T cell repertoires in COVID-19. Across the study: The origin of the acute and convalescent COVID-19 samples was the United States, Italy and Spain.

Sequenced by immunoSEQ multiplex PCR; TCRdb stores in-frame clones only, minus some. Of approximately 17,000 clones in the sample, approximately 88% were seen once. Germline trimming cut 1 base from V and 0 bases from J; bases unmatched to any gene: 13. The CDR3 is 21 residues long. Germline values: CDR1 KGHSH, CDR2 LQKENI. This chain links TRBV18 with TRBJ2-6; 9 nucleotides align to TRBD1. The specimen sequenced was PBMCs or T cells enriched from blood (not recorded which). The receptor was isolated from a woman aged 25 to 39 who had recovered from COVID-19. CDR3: CASSPQGTGKGFFSGANVLTF. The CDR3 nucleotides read TGTGCCAGCTCACCACAAGGGACAGGGAAGGGTTTCTTCTCTGGGGCCAACGTCCTGACTTTC.